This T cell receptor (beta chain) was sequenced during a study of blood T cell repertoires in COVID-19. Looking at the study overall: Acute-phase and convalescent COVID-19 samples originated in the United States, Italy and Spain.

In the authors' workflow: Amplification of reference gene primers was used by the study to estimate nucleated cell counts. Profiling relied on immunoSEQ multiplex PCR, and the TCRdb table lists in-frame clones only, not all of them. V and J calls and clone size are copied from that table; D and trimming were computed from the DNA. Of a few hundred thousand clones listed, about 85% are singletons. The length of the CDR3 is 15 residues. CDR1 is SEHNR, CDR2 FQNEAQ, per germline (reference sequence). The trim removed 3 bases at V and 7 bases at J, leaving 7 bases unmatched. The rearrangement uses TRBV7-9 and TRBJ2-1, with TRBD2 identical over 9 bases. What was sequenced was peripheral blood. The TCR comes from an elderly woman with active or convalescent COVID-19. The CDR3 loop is CASSFGGGAANEQFF. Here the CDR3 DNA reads TGTGCCAGCAGCTTCGGCGGGGGGGCGGCGAATGAGCAGTTCTTC.